Presented here are 17 T cell receptor beta chains from one specimen sequenced in a study of control samples from healthy donors and cancer patients. Clones were sequenced by immunoSEQ multiplex PCR, and TCRdb holds only the in-frame ones, with some missing. The sample yields over 100,000 clones, around 90% seen once. Sequenced material: blood. The receptors stem from a man aged 18 to 29 in good health.

This clone was detected once. This rearrangement joins TRBV10-2 to TRBJ1-5; D unclear. CDR1 is WSHSY, CDR2 SAAADI, per germline. CDR3 length equals 14 residues. Trimming shortened V by 3 bases and J by 9 bases, and 15 bases separated the two germline ends. The CDR3 protein is CASSEGRAGRPQHF. CDR3 nucleotides: TGCGCCAGCAGTGAAGGCCGGGCGGGGAGGCCCCAGCATTTT.

In its sample, this clone was seen once. The chain combines TRBV27 with TRBJ2-4, with TRBD2 matching over 7 bases. Trimming removed 1 base from V and 8 bases from J; junction bases left unmatched: 5. CDR3 length: 14 amino acids. Germline V lookup: CDR1 MNHEY, CDR2 SMNVEV (reference sequence). CDR3 nucleotide sequence: TGTGCCAGCAGTTTATTGGGAGGGGAGGACATTCAGTACTTC. This codes for CASSLLGGEDIQYF.

CDR3 amino acids: CASGLGPGPLGNNSPLHF. As DNA, the CDR3 is TGTGCTAGTGGTTTGGGGCCGGGTCCCCTAGGAAATAATTCACCCCTCCACTTT. The chain recombines TRBV12-5 with TRBJ1-6; unclear D gene. Germline V gene lookup returns CDR1 LGHNT and CDR2 FRNRAP. V was clipped by 1 base and J by 5 bases, with 18 bases between them. CDR3 length: 18 amino acids.

The chain uses TRBV28 and TRBJ2-3; TRBD2 matches at 12 bases. V lost 5 bases to trimming and J lost 0 bases; unmatched junction nucleotides: 3. Germline V CDR1 and CDR2: MDHEN, SYDVKM. CDR3 size: 16 residues. CDR3 sequence: CASSLTSGGSTDTQYF. The CDR3 coding sequence is TGTGCCAGCAGTCTGACTAGCGGGGGTAGCACAGATACGCAGTATTTT.

The chain carries TRBV6-5 and TRBJ1-6; D perhaps matches TRBD1 (5 bases). CDR3 length equals 16 residues. From germline, CDR1 is MNHEY and CDR2 SVGAGI. V was clipped by 0 bases and J by 5 bases, with 11 bases between them. The CDR3 DNA reads as TGTGCCAGCAGTTACTCGGGGACGGCAGATAATTCACCCCTCCACTTT. This sequence encodes CASSYSGTADNSPLHF.

J is TRBJ2-7 and V is TRBV10-1; 7 nucleotides align to TRBD1. Germline V gene sequence: CDR1 WNHNN, CDR2 SYGVQD (reference sequence). The CDR3 has 17 amino acids. Losses at the gene ends were 0 bases for V and 5 bases for J; bases not matched to a gene: 13. The CDR3 spells CASSESPPQGFVNEQYF. The CDR3 region has the DNA TGCGCCAGCAGTGAGTCGCCCCCACAGGGGTTCGTGAACGAGCAGTACTTC.

The rearrangement links TRBV5-1 to TRBJ1-1, with a tentative D call TRBD1 (5 bases). This CDR3 comprises 15 residues. Trimming took off 0 bases at V and 5 bases at J, with 14 bases between the two ends. Germline CDR1 reads SGHRS; CDR2 reads YFSETQ. CDR3 nucleotides: TGCGCCAGCAGCTTGGAAGGGACCCAAGAGACTGAAGCTTTCTTT. This codes for CASSLEGTQETEAFF.

The sample holds a few counts of this clone. V is TRBV24-1 and J is TRBJ1-5, with 8 bases identical to TRBD1. Per the germline V gene, CDR1 is KGHDR and CDR2 is SFDVKD. Trimming cost V 4 bases and J 7 bases; bases outside gene matches: 8. The CDR3 contains 15 residues. CDR3 loop: CATSDLRGTGQPQHF. CDR3 nucleotides: TGTGCCACCAGTGACCTTAGGGGGACAGGACAGCCCCAGCATTTT.

This chain uses TRBV21-1 with TRBJ2-7; TRBD1 was called by the table and not checked on the DNA. TRBV21-1 is marked as a pseudogene. This CDR3 is 15 amino acids long. The CDR3, as DNA: TGTGCCAGCAGCAAATGGGACAGGGGATCCTACGAGCAGTACTTC. This translates into CASSKWDRGSYEQYF.

The rearrangement links TRBV4-1 to TRBJ2-5; 12 positions agree with TRBD2. This CDR3 region has 18 residues. V lost 0 bases to trimming and J lost 5 bases; unmatched junction nucleotides: 10. In germline, CDR1 is MGHRA, CDR2 YSYEKL. The CDR3 spells CASSQEDPSGGAGETQYF. The CDR3 coding sequence is TGCGCCAGCAGCCAAGAGGACCCTAGCGGGGGGGCGGGTGAGACCCAGTACTTC.

The chain recombines TRBV6-4 with TRBJ2-3; 7 bases align to TRBD2. This CDR3 has 15 amino acids. V dropped 2 bases and J dropped 1; count of bases not matched to a gene: 3. The germline V gene encodes CDR1 MRHNA and CDR2 SNTAGT. The chain's CDR3 is CASSDGGGGTDTQYF. The CDR3 DNA follows: TGTGCCAGCAGTGACGGCGGGGGAGGCACAGATACGCAGTATTTT.

This chain uses TRBV6-5 with TRBJ2-5; 9 positions match TRBD2. The CDR3 sequence is 12 residues long. Unmatched junction bases numbered 5, after V lost 8 bases and J lost 7 bases. Germline lookup yields CDR1 MNHEY and CDR2 SVGAGI. CDR3 DNA sequence: TGTGCCAGCGGGTGGCGGGGGGGGACCCAGTACTTC. The encoded protein is CASGWRGGTQYF.

This clone has a single count. The chain uses TRBV6-2 or TRBV6-3 and TRBJ2-1; D is ambiguous. CDR3 length equals 12 residues. In germline, CDR1 is MNHEY, CDR2 SVGEGT. Trimming removed 4 bases at V and 6 bases at J, with 7 bases between. In nucleotides, the CDR3 is TGTGCCAGCAGTTCCATATCCAATGAGCAGTTCTTC. Translating it yields CASSSISNEQFF.

This clone was counted many times. V is TRBV4-2 and J is TRBJ1-1; 7 bases match TRBD1. Germline V CDR1 and CDR2: LGHNA, YNFKEQ. The CDR3 has 14 residues. V was pared by 4 bases and J by 6 bases, with 8 bases of the junction left unmatched. The CDR3 spells CASSPGQEVAEAFF. CDR3 nucleotide sequence: TGTGCCAGCAGCCCCGGACAGGAGGTTGCTGAAGCTTTCTTT.

The V call is TRBV11-2, the J call TRBJ2-7; D tentatively reads TRBD1 or TRBD2 (5 bases each). CDR1 and CDR2 from the germline V gene are SGHAT and FQNNGV. The CDR3 contains 12 residues. Trimming shortened V by 4 bases and J by 6 bases, and 10 bases separated the two germline ends. The CDR3 DNA reads TGTGCCAGCAGCTCCTGGGGGTCCGAGCAGTACTTC. Protein: CASSSWGSEQYF.

On this clone itself: Other DNA sequences within the sample encode an identical CDR3. CDR3: CASSPGGQETQYF. DNA for the CDR3: TGTGCCAGCTCACCAGGGGGCCAAGAGACCCAGTACTTC. The J gene is TRBJ2-5, the V gene TRBV18; perhaps D is TRBD1 or TRBD2 (5 bases each). This CDR3 has 13 amino acids. Trimming took 2 bases from V and 1 from J, leaving 5 bases between them. Per the germline V gene, CDR1 is KGHSH and CDR2 is LQKENI. Supplemented by reference TRBV18 and TRBJ2-5, the full variable domain reads NAGVMQNPRHLVRRRGQEARLRCSPMKGHSHVYWYRQLPEEGLKFMVYLQKENIIDESGMPKERFSAEFPKEGPSILRIQQVVRGDSAAYFCASSPGGQETQYFGPGTRLLVL.

The chain combines TRBV6-5 with TRBJ1-1; tentative D call: TRBD1 (5 bases). The germline V and J ends were trimmed by 10 bases and 11 bases, with 17 bases remaining between them. Germline lookup yields CDR1 MNHEY and CDR2 SVGAGI. CDR3 length equals 11 residues. Here the CDR3 DNA reads TGTGCCACCCTCGGGGCTGGCGGGGCTTTCTTT. Its translation: CATLGAGGAFF.